This T cell receptor (beta chain) was retrieved from a study of shared clonotypes between healthy human individuals. Germline CDR1 LNHDA, CDR2 SQIVND (reference sequence). V was clipped by 7 bases and J by 3 bases; unmatched bases: 9. The CDR3 length is 15 residues. This clone was counted a few times. What it recognizes is unknown. Study findings and constraints: Having only a few donors restricted how much genetic and exposure-history diversity was captured. On the whole, naive subsets had larger estimated richness than memory subsets had. Although depth was large, rarefaction showed that sequencing of the sorted subsets was incomplete. Naive CD4 clonotypes overlapped across a handful of donors at roughly 5%.

Assay used: immunoSEQ multiplex PCR; TCRdb lists only in-frame clones, some missing. The repertoire includes about 1 million clones, roughly 70% of them detected once, and about 1.5% sits in the top ten. Sequencing was performed on memory CD4+ T cells sorted from blood. The subset: CD45RA-negative fraction. The TCR was taken from a young man in good health. The chain uses TRBV19 and TRBJ2-1, with 7 positions matching TRBD1. CDR3 sequence reads: CASTKDRLDYNEQFF. In DNA, the CDR3 is TGTGCCAGTACTAAGGACAGGTTGGACTACAATGAGCAGTTCTTC.